This T cell receptor (beta chain) emerged from a study of T-cell memory formation after mild COVID-19 (TCRdb year 2021). Describing the broader study: TCR sequence clusters from the two donors were found to be largely donor specific. The cohort was made up of two young adult volunteers, one female and one male, who were previously healthy. In two donors, T-cell clones that expanded and contracted after mild COVID-19 were followed by sequencing TCRalpha and TCRbeta repertoires longitudinally.

The reads were generated on an Illumina NovaSeq 6000. cDNA libraries for TCRalpha and TCRbeta were prepared by 5'RACE using constant-segment primers, with sample barcodes and unique molecular identifiers added. Trizol reagent was used to extract RNA from every sample. Libraries were amplified in two PCR steps, with a second sample barcode and Illumina TruSeq adapters added in the second step. Sequencing of the libraries was done on an Illumina NovaSeq, producing 2 x 150 bp paired-end reads. From the authors' description of their analysis: With migec v1.2.7, reads were demultiplexed and then collapsed into UMI-guided consensus sequences. With mixcr v2.1.11, UMI consensuses were aligned to TRA and TRB V and J templates and assembled into clonotypes. A clonotype was counted as expanded or contracted only if both edgeR and NoisET called the change significant, with noise models trained on biological replicates. For edgeR calls, the thresholds were a false discovery rate-adjusted p below 0.01 and a log2 fold-change of 1. As an exploratory analysis of dynamics, max-normalized trajectories of the 1000 most abundant clonotypes were examined with PCA combined with hierarchical clustering. The CD4 or CD8 phenotype of responding clones was assigned using the separately sequenced CD4+ and CD8+ repertoires. TCRdb ran its own pipeline on the public reads, namely fastp trimming at Q25 and MiXCR clone calling, and kept in-frame beta chains. Every CDR3 protein is listed once, alongside the most common genes and DNA of its rows. What appears here as the V and J calls and clone size reflects TCRdb's work, not the paper's. This sample gives a few hundred thousand distinct CDR3 sequences in total; 15% to 20% of them show up just once. The top ten constitute roughly a fifth of the sample.

Relative to germline, V is missing 3 bases and J is missing 5 bases, with 6 bases of the junction outside any gene match. Looking up the germline V gene yields CDR1 LGHNA and CDR2 YNFKEQ. The CDR3 contains 16 residues, cysteine and phenylalanine counted. Left in the record is the CDR3 DNA by itself, 48 bases read in frame from the first base. In this sample, this clonotype turned up many times. What this receptor recognizes is not known. No qualities accompany the bases; no much larger clone lies one base away. Beyond this particular receptor, the publication reports: Contracting CD4+ clones appeared mostly in the CM and EM memory subsets, whereas CD8+ clones were enriched in EMRA. The study covered only a couple of mild cases, and larger cohorts including severe cases with pre-infection samples were considered necessary. The detection of some responding clones in pre-infection memory suggests that pre-existing cross-reactive memory T cells joined the SARS-CoV-2 response. Whether the second-wave clones peaking on day 37 were SARS-CoV-2 specific was not confirmed. Balanced CD4/CD8 phenotypes were observed for clones contracting from day 15 to 85, whereas a bias towards CD4+ was observed for a second wave of clones expanding from day 15 to 37.

Ficoll-Paque density gradient centrifugation was the method used to isolate PBMCs. The V and J genes are TRBV4-2 and TRBJ2-5; 13 bases in the junction line up with TRBD2. The origin of this receptor is a man younger than 35 who had mild COVID-19 (a few samples of this study predate the infection). The sample titles of this study are shuffled in the database, so cell type and time point are left out; the donor was told from shared clones. Sequencing was done on a sample of PBMCs or a T cell subset sorted from them (not recorded which). The CDR3 amino acid sequence is: CASSQVGLAGRETQYF. Here is the DNA: TGTGCCAGCAGCCAGGTGGGACTAGCGGGGAGGGAGACCCAGTACTTC.